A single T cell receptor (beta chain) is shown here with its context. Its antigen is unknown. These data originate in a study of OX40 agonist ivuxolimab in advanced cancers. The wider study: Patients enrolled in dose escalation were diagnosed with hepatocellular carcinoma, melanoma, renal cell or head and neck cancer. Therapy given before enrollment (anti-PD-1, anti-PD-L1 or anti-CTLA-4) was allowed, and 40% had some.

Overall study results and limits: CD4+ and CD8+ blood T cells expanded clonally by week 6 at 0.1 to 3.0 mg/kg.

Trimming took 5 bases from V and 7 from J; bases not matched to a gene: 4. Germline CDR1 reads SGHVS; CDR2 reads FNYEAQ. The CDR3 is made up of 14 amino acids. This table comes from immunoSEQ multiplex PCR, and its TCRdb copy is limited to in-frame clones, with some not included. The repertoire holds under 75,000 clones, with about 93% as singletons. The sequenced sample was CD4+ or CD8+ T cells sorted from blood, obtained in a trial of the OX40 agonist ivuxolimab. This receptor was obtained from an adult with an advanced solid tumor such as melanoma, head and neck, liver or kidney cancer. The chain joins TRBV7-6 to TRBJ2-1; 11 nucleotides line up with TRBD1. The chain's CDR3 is CASSNGQGANEQFF. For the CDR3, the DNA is TGTGCCAGCAGCAACGGACAGGGGGCGAATGAGCAGTTCTTC.